The next 7 T cell receptor beta chains were all read from a single sample in a study of blood T cell repertoires in COVID-19. Profiling relied on immunoSEQ multiplex PCR, and the TCRdb table lists in-frame clones only, not all of them. The sample records approximately 290,000 clones, roughly 91% being singletons. Input material: peripheral blood. The receptors shown here come from a man under 40 with acute or convalescent COVID-19.

The chain is built from TRBV19 and TRBJ2-3; a possible D gene is TRBD2 (6 bases). The ends were cut back, 5 bases at V and 1 base at J, with 19 bases in the middle. The CDR3 covers 17 residues. Germline V gene sequence: CDR1 LNHDA, CDR2 SQIVND (reference sequence). The CDR3 nucleotides are TGTGCCAGTAGTGCCCGGGGAGGAGCTTTTGGCACAGATACGCAGTATTTT. It encodes CASSARGGAFGTDTQYF.

V and J are TRBV24-1 and TRBJ2-3, with 10 nucleotides matching TRBD1. V lost 4 bases to trimming and J lost 6 bases; unmatched junction nucleotides: 6. The germline CDR1 and CDR2 sequences are KGHDR and SFDVKD. This CDR3 region has 15 residues. Here the CDR3 reads CATSDRQGAQDTQYF. As DNA, the CDR3 is TGTGCCACCAGTGACCGACAGGGGGCGCAGGATACGCAGTATTTT.

The V gene is TRBV5-6, the J gene TRBJ2-2; maybe TRBD2 (6 bases). Germline V gene lookup returns CDR1 SGHDT and CDR2 YYEEEE. V was trimmed by 0 bases and J by 2 bases, leaving 14 bases between them. The CDR3 is 17 amino acids. Here the CDR3 reads CASSLGSPTSNTGELFF. DNA for the CDR3: TGTGCCAGCAGCTTGGGCAGCCCAACTAGCAACACCGGGGAGCTGTTTTTT.

The chain couples TRBV3-1 (or the pseudogene TRBV3-2) to TRBJ1-3; tentatively, D is TRBD1 (5 bases). CDR1 is LGHDT, CDR2 YNNKEL, per germline (reference sequence). This CDR3 has 17 amino acids. The germline V and J ends were trimmed by 2 bases and 7 bases, with 21 bases remaining between them. The CDR3 protein is CASSQRFNFGAMNTIYF. The CDR3 DNA follows: TGTGCCAGCAGCCAACGTTTTAATTTTGGGGCCATGAACACCATATATTTT.

In this sample, this clone turned up once. The chain uses TRBV7-3 and TRBJ1-1; 8 bases line up with TRBD1. The CDR3 is 12 residues long. V lost 4 bases to trimming and J lost 9 bases; unmatched junction nucleotides: 4. Germline V gene lookup returns CDR1 SGHTA and CDR2 FQGTGA. The CDR3 loop is CASSSGQGQAFF. In nucleotides, the CDR3 is TGTGCCAGCAGCTCAGGACAGGGCCAAGCTTTCTTT.

The genes are TRBV6-1 and TRBJ2-3, with 8 bases identical to TRBD2. Germline V CDR1 and CDR2: MNHNS, SASEGT. The V gene end was trimmed by 1 base and the J gene end by 0 bases; junction bases not matched to a gene: 6. This CDR3 has 17 residues. The CDR3 sequence is CASSEGKTSGSTDTQYF. For the CDR3, the DNA is TGTGCCAGCAGTGAAGGTAAAACTAGCGGTAGCACAGATACGCAGTATTTT.

The chain carries TRBV7-8 and TRBJ2-3, with a tentative D call TRBD2 (5 bases). The CDR3 totals 13 residues. With 8 bases removed from V and 2 bases from J, the gap between germline ends came to 11 bases. Germline loops: CDR1 SGHVS, CDR2 FQNEAQ. The CDR3 region has the DNA TGTGCCAGCCGGACTCGAACCACAGATACGCAGTATTTT. This translates into CASRTRTTDTQYF. Looking up the rest from reference TRBV7-8 and TRBJ2-3 gives the full variable domain: GAGVSQSPRYKVAKRGQDVALRCDPISGHVSLFWYQQALGQGPEFLTYFQNEAQLDKSGLPSDRFFAERPEGSVSTLKIQRTQQEDSAVYLCASRTRTTDTQYFGPGTRLTVL.